Here is one T cell receptor beta chain with its context. The antigen remains unidentified. The sample is drawn from a study of cytomegalovirus exposure and HLA in healthy donors. 60 Vbeta and 13 Jbeta primers were used in PCR. Clones were read by immunoSEQ multiplex PCR, and TCRdb kept only the in-frame ones, dropping some. This table holds around 140,000 clones, about two thirds found once. Per the germline V gene, CDR1 is SGDLS and CDR2 is YYNGEE. The V end lost 0 bases, the J end lost 8 bases, and 11 bases lay between the germline ends. This CDR3 comprises 13 residues. General study results and limits: A later analysis associated 15,000 to 20,000 TCR beta sequences with HLA alleles at a 0.05 false discovery rate.

The specimen sequenced was PBMCs. The chain uses TRBV9 and TRBJ1-2, with a weak D call TRBD1 (6 bases). This TCR derives from a man aged 45-60 years in good health and CMV-seropositive. CDR3 loop: CASSVVGGRGYTF. The CDR3 coding sequence is TGTGCCAGCAGCGTAGTGGGGGGGCGAGGCTACACCTTC.